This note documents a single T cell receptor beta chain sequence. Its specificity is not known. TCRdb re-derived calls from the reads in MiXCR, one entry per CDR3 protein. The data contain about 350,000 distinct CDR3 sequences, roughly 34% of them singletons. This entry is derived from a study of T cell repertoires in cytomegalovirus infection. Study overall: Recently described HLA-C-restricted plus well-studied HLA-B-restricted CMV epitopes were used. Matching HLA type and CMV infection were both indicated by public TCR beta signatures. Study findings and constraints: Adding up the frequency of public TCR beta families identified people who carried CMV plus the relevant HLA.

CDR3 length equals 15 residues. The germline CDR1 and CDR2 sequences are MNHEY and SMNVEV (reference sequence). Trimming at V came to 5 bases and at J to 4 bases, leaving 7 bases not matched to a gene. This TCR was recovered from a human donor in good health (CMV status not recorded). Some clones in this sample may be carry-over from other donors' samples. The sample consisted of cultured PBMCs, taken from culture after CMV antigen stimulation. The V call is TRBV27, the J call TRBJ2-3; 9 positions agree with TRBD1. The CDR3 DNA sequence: TGTGCCAGCAGTCGACAGGGGGGATTTCCAGATACGCAGTATTTT. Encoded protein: CASSRQGGFPDTQYF.